These 20 T cell receptor beta chains were sequenced from one sample in a study of beta chain features in type 1 diabetes. cDNA synthesis used the whole RNA isolate, giving expressed TCRB sequences. Clones were read by immunoSEQ multiplex PCR, and TCRdb kept only the in-frame ones, dropping some. Found here are tens of thousands of clones, roughly 31% of them singletons; the top ten hold roughly 0.45%. Sequenced input: stem cell memory CD4+ T cells from blood. These receptors were collected from a woman between 18 and 29 years old in good health.

This clone was observed a few times. The V call is TRBV7-9, the J call TRBJ1-2; no reliable D call. V was cut by 5 bases and J by 0 bases, with 7 bases left in between. The CDR3 totals 13 residues. Germline lookup yields CDR1 SEHNR and CDR2 FQNEAQ (reference sequence). The CDR3 is CASSPTANYGYTF. In DNA form, the CDR3 reads TGTGCCAGCAGCCCAACAGCTAACTATGGCTACACCTTC.

The V call is TRBV28, the J call TRBJ2-7; 7 bases agree with TRBD2. Unmatched junction bases numbered 12, after V lost 7 bases and J lost 3 bases. Germline V lookup: CDR1 MDHEN, CDR2 SYDVKM. The CDR3 loop spans 15 amino acids. DNA for the CDR3: TGTGCCAGCACCCTATGGGGGGGTTCCCACTACGAGCAGTACTTC. It encodes CASTLWGGSHYEQYF.

This clone showed up just a few times. This sequence joins TRBV11-2 and TRBJ2-1; TRBD1 matches 8 bases. The germline gives CDR1 SGHAT, CDR2 FQNNGV. This CDR3 spans 13 amino acids. Unmatched junction bases numbered 7, after V lost 5 bases and J lost 10 bases. CDR3 loop: CASSQDRDNEQFF. As DNA, the CDR3 is TGTGCCAGCAGCCAGGACAGGGATAACGAGCAGTTCTTC.

The chain combines TRBV18 with TRBJ2-3; 9 nucleotides match TRBD2. The germline V gene encodes CDR1 KGHSH and CDR2 LQKENI. V was clipped by 4 bases and J by 2 bases; unmatched bases: 7. This CDR3 has 16 amino acids. The CDR3 here is CASSQTSGALTDTQYF. The CDR3 DNA reads TGTGCCAGCTCACAGACTAGCGGCGCACTCACAGATACGCAGTATTTT.

This clone has a handful of counts. V and J are TRBV29-1 and TRBJ2-4; TRBD1 agrees at 7 bases. The CDR3 is 15 residues long. The germline CDR1 and CDR2 sequences are SQVTM and ANQGSEA. Trimming cost V 0 bases and J 7 bases; bases outside gene matches: 9. In nucleotides, the CDR3 is TGCAGCGTTGAAGATCCGACAGGGAGTAGGAACATTCAGTACTTC. Residues: CSVEDPTGSRNIQYF.

This chain joins TRBV7-3 and TRBJ2-1, with 7 bases identical to TRBD2. This CDR3 contains 15 residues. Germline CDR1 reads SGHTA; CDR2 reads FQGTGA. J gave up 2 bases and V 5 bases, and 6 bases lay outside the gene matches. CDR3 loop: CASSVGLGTYNEQFF. The CDR3 coding sequence is TGTGCCAGCAGCGTAGGACTAGGTACCTACAATGAGCAGTTCTTC.

This clone was counted a few times. This chain links TRBV20-1 with TRBJ2-1; D is uncertain. This CDR3 contains 11 residues. Germline lookup yields CDR1 DFQATT and CDR2 SNEGSKA (reference sequence). Trimming took off 3 bases at V and 8 bases at J, with 8 bases between the two ends. The CDR3 DNA reads TGCAGTGCTAGTGCGGCGGATGAGCAGTTCTTC. This encodes CSASAADEQFF.

This clone was detected many times. This chain joins TRBV7-9 and TRBJ2-3; D unresolved. V was clipped by 1 base and J by 0 bases, with 11 bases between them. Germline V gene data show CDR1 as SEHNR and CDR2 as FQNEAQ (reference sequence). The CDR3 has 16 amino acids. In DNA, the CDR3 is TGTGCCAGCAGCTTAGTGATTTTCGGGAGCACAGATACGCAGTATTTT. This sequence encodes CASSLVIFGSTDTQYF.

The V and J genes are TRBV5-4 and TRBJ1-6; D gene uncertain. CDR3 size: 15 residues. Germline V lookup: CDR1 SGHNT, CDR2 YYREEE (reference sequence). V was clipped by 0 bases and J by 0 bases, with 4 bases between them. This chain's CDR3 is CASSLGSSYNSPLHF. CDR3 in DNA: TGTGCCAGCAGCTTGGGGAGCTCCTATAATTCACCCCTCCACTTT.

The rearrangement links TRBV5-1 to TRBJ2-5, with D possibly TRBD2 on 6 matching bases. The CDR3 spans 16 residues. Deletions cut 5 bases from V and 5 bases from J, with 22 bases between. Germline assignment: CDR1 SGHRS and CDR2 YFSETQ. The CDR3 here is CASRLSGTASGETQYF. The CDR3 DNA follows: TGCGCCAGCAGACTTTCCGGGACTGCCTCCGGGGAGACCCAGTACTTC.

This clone showed up just a few times. The V gene is TRBV25-1, the J gene TRBJ1-2; 9 bases line up with TRBD1. The CDR3 sequence is 15 residues long. J gave up 3 bases and V 5 bases, and 7 bases lay outside the gene matches. Germline-derived CDR1 and CDR2 are MGHDK and SYGVNS. The DNA for the CDR3 is TGTGCCAGCAGTAAACCGGGACAGGGTGACTATGGCTACACCTTC. This gives the protein CASSKPGQGDYGYTF.

The rearrangement joins TRBV4-2 to TRBJ1-1; 8 positions match TRBD1. The CDR3 consists of 16 residues. The germline V gene encodes CDR1 LGHNA and CDR2 YNFKEQ. V gave up 0 bases and J gave up 4 bases; unmatched junction bases: 7. This chain's CDR3 is CASSQDAGGAGTEAFF. CDR3 nucleotide sequence: TGTGCCAGCAGCCAAGATGCAGGGGGCGCGGGCACTGAAGCTTTCTTT.

This clone was counted only a few times. The chain employs TRBV7-9 and TRBJ1-4; D gene uncertain. Germline V gives CDR1 SEHNR, CDR2 FQNEAQ (reference sequence). The CDR3 totals 14 residues. Trimming left V 5 bases short and J 3 bases short, with 10 bases between. The CDR3 reads CASSRGLANEKLFF. The CDR3 region has the DNA TGTGCCAGCAGCCGGGGTTTGGCTAATGAAAAACTGTTTTTT.

This clone was detected only a few times. The chain uses TRBV6-6 and TRBJ2-7; 8 bases match TRBD1. Germline CDR1 MNHNY, CDR2 SVGAGI (reference sequence). The CDR3 is 14 amino acids. Unmatched junction bases numbered 3, after V lost 5 bases and J lost 0 bases. CDR3 bases: TGTGCCAGCAGTCGACAGGGGAGCTCCTACGAGCAGTACTTC. Translating gives CASSRQGSSYEQYF.

This clone was counted between two and nine times. This sequence joins TRBV7-2 and TRBJ2-5, with TRBD2 as a possible D gene (7 bases). From germline, CDR1 is SGHTA and CDR2 FQGNSA. This CDR3 is 15 amino acids long. V lost 0 bases, J lost 4 bases, and 12 bases lay in between. CDR3 protein: CASSLAGGPRETQYF. Here the CDR3 DNA reads TGTGCCAGCAGCTTAGCGGGGGGGCCGCGAGAGACCCAGTACTTC.

This chain links TRBV27 with TRBJ2-5; 10 nucleotides match TRBD1. The CDR3 runs 13 residues. Germline lookup yields CDR1 MNHEY and CDR2 SMNVEV (reference sequence). J was trimmed by 4 bases and V by 6 bases; bases with no gene match: 2. For the CDR3, the DNA is TGTGCCAGCAGATGGACAGGGGGAGAGACCCAGTACTTC. The encoded protein is CASRWTGGETQYF.

The genes are TRBV13 and TRBJ1-1; 7 bases agree with TRBD1. Germline assignment: CDR1 PRHDT and CDR2 FYEKMQ (reference sequence). The CDR3 runs 12 residues. V lost 4 bases and J lost 8; bases outside the gene matches: 4. The CDR3 nucleotides are TGTGCCAGCAGCTGGGCGACAGGGGAAGCTTTCTTT. As protein: CASSWATGEAFF.

The chain combines TRBV9 with TRBJ2-2, with a possible D match to TRBD1 (6 bases). With 0 bases removed from V and 2 bases from J, the gap between germline ends came to 14 bases. Germline V gene lookup returns CDR1 SGDLS and CDR2 YYNGEE. The CDR3 covers 17 residues. In DNA form, the CDR3 reads TGTGCCAGCAGCGTAGCGGCCCGGACAGCCAACACCGGGGAGCTGTTTTTT. Its translation: CASSVAARTANTGELFF.

V usage is TRBV19 and J usage is TRBJ2-7; 12 bases align to TRBD2. V was clipped by 5 bases and J by 9 bases; unmatched bases: 8. The CDR3 is 14 residues long. Germline V gives CDR1 LNHDA, CDR2 SQIVND (reference sequence). DNA for the CDR3: TGTGCCAGTAGTGTGGGACTAGCGGGTGGCTGGCAGTACTTC. The encoded protein is CASSVGLAGGWQYF.

V and J are TRBV2 and TRBJ1-1, with TRBD1 identical over 7 bases. The J segment lost 11 bases and the V segment lost 7 bases, leaving 7 bases of the junction unmatched. The CDR3 length is 11 residues. Looked up from germline, CDR1 is SNHLY and CDR2 is FYNNEI. The CDR3 DNA follows: TGTGCCAGCAATGAGGGGGCGCGGGCTTTCTTT. Translating gives CASNEGARAFF.